This T cell receptor (beta chain) was retrieved from a study of T cells after somatic rescue of genetic block. Only in-frame clones appear in the TCRdb table, and some are missing; sequencing was by immunoSEQ multiplex PCR. Of roughly 11,000 clones in the sample, approximately 79% were seen once. This CDR3 region has 12 residues. V lost 11 bases, J lost 4 bases, and 12 bases lay in between. Germline CDR1 ENHRY, CDR2 SYGVKD. Sequencing input: peripheral blood mononuclear cells (PBMCs). The chain employs TRBV10-3 and TRBJ2-1; a weak D match, TRBD1 (7 bases). The source of this sequence is a boy younger than 18. The CDR3, as DNA: TGTGCCGCGGGACAGTCTTACAATGAGCAGTTCTTC. Protein product: CAAGQSYNEQFF.